A selection of T cell receptor beta chains follows, all from one sample in a study of OX40 agonist ivuxolimab in advanced cancers. The data were produced by immunoSEQ multiplex PCR, yet TCRdb's version contains in-frame clones alone and is incomplete. The sample consists of 79,000 or so clones, more than 80% of them appearing once. The input for sequencing was CD4+ or CD8+ T cells sorted from blood, taken in a trial of the OX40 agonist ivuxolimab. The receptors were gathered from an adult with an advanced solid tumor such as melanoma, head and neck, liver or kidney cancer. Both conserved end residues are part of each CDR3. The D gene is left open where the match is weak. Size values are once, few and many counts, or a class for expanded clones, and some rows have none.

TRBJ1-6,TRBV28,-,TRBD1,TGTGCCAGCAGACTCCCGGGACAGAATTCACCCCTCCACTTT,CASRLPGQNSPLHF
TRBJ2-3,TRBV5-3,-,-,TGTGCCAGAAGCTTGGATGGAGGTGAGCACACAGATACGCAGTATTTT,CARSLDGGEHTDTQYF
TRBJ2-3,TRBV9,-,-,TGTGCCAGCAGCGTAGCTGGGCCGCAGGGTACGCAGTATTTT,CASSVAGPQGTQYF
TRBJ1-2,TRBV4-3,-,-,TGCGCCAGCAGCCAAGAGAGCGGCTATGGCTACACCTTC,CASSQESGYGYTF
TRBJ2-7,TRBV18,-,TRBD1,TGTGCCAGCTCACCACCGGACAGGGTGGGATACGAGCAGTACTTC,CASSPPDRVGYEQYF
TRBJ2-4,TRBV19,-,TRBD2,TGTGCCAGTAGTCCTTTTCTCGGGGCGACTAGCGAAAACATTCAGTACTTC,CASSPFLGATSENIQYF
TRBJ1-2,TRBV7-2,-,TRBD1,TGTGCCAGCAGCTCCTACAGGGGGCGGAGTGGCTACACCTTC,CASSSYRGRSGYTF
TRBJ2-3,TRBV11-2,-,TRBD1,TGTGCCAGCAGGGACAGGAACACAGATACGCAGTATTTT,CASRDRNTDTQYF
TRBJ1-2,TRBV5-1,-,TRBD1,TGCGCCAGCAGCCCTGACAGGGGATCTAACTATGGCTACACCTTC,CASSPDRGSNYGYTF
TRBJ2-2,TRBV19,-,TRBD2,TGTGCCAGTAGTATTAGCGGGGCCACCGGGGAGCTGTTTTTT,CASSISGATGELFF
TRBJ2-7,TRBV7-9,-,TRBD1,TGTGCCAGCAGCTTAGCAGCGGGGACAGGGGTCGGGTACGAGCAGTACTTC,CASSLAAGTGVGYEQYF
TRBJ1-1,TRBV7-9,-,TRBD1,TGTGCCAGCAGCGGACGAAACAGGGGGCTGGACACTGAAGCTTTCTTT,CASSGRNRGLDTEAFF
TRBJ2-5,TRBV7-2,-,TRBD1,TGTGCCAGCAGCTACGGACAGGGGGCCCAAGAGACCCAGTACTTC,CASSYGQGAQETQYF
TRBJ2-2,TRBV18,once,TRBD1,TGTGCCAGCTCGCGGACTTTGACAGGGACGAACACCGGGGAGCTGTTTTTT,CASSRTLTGTNTGELFF
TRBJ1-5,TRBV28,-,TRBD1,TGTGCCAGCAGCCAGACAGGGGGCCATCAGCCCCAGCATTTT,CASSQTGGHQPQHF
TRBJ1-2,TRBV5-4,medium-sized,TRBD1,TGTGCCAGCAGCTTCTGGGACAGGGCCGGCTACACCTTC,CASSFWDRAGYTF
TRBJ2-5,TRBV7-9,-,-,TGTGCCAGCAGCTTTTCGGAGACCCAGTACTTC,CASSFSETQYF
TRBJ2-2,TRBV9,-,-,TGTGCCAGCAGCGCTCCCCCCGGGTTTGGCGGGGAGCTGTTTTTT,CASSAPPGFGGELFF
TRBJ2-7,TRBV6-4,-,TRBD2,TGTGCCAGCAGTGACCCGGAAGGGAGGGCAAGCTCCTACGAGCAGTACTTC,CASSDPEGRASSYEQYF
TRBJ1-2,TRBV10-3,-,-,TGTGCCATCAGTGCACAGGTTAACTATGGCTACACCTTC,CAISAQVNYGYTF
TRBJ1-1,TRBV18,-,-,TGTGCCAGCTCACCAACAACCGGGGACACTGAAGCTTTCTTT,CASSPTTGDTEAFF
TRBJ2-1,TRBV4-2,-,TRBD2,TGTGCCAGCAGCGCTACCGGGACTAGCGGGGCCCGCTCCTACAATGAGCAGTTCTTC,CASSATGTSGARSYNEQFF
TRBJ2-1,TRBV27,-,TRBD2,TGTGCCAGCAGTTTCTGGGCCCTCGTGACTAGCGGGAGGTCGAATGAGCAGTTCTTC,CASSFWALVTSGRSNEQFF
TRBJ2-3,TRBV10-3,-,-,TGTGCCATCAGTGTGGCGGGATTCTCAGATACGCAGTATTTT,CAISVAGFSDTQYF
TRBJ2-2,TRBV6-5,-,-,TGTGCCAGCAGTACAGGGTACACCGGGGAGCTGTTTTTT,CASSTGYTGELFF
TRBJ2-1,TRBV19,-,TRBD2,TGTGCCAGTAGTATAGATGGCGGGGGAGAGCAGTTCTTC,CASSIDGGGEQFF
TRBJ1-1,TRBV5-1,-,-,TGCGCCAGCAGCTTGGCCGTAAACACTGAAGCTTTCTTT,CASSLAVNTEAFF
TRBJ1-5,TRBV30,-,-,TGTGCCTGGAACGGGGGGTTAAATCAGCCCCAGCATTTT,CAWNGGLNQPQHF
TRBJ2-7,TRBV27,-,-,TGTGCCAGCAGTTTTTGGGGGCAAACCTACGAGCAGTACTTC,CASSFWGQTYEQYF
TRBJ2-7,TRBV5-1,few,-,TGCGCCAGTCAACCGGGCCCTACCCCCTACGAGCAGTACTTC,CASQPGPTPYEQYF
TRBJ2-2,TRBV11-2,-,TRBD1,TGTGCCAGCAAACTACAGGGGGCATCCGGGGAGCTGTTTTTT,CASKLQGASGELFF
TRBJ2-5,TRBV29-1,-,TRBD1,TGCAGCGGTTCCGGGACAGGGGCTTCAGAGACCCAGTACTTC,CSGSGTGASETQYF
TRBJ2-7,TRBV19,-,-,TGTGCCACCATGGACAGATACCTCTACGAGCAGTACTTC,CATMDRYLYEQYF
TRBJ2-3,TRBV21-1,-,-,TGTGCCAGCAGCAAAGTACAGGGGAAGAAGACAGATACGCAGTATTTT,CASSKVQGKKTDTQYF
TRBJ2-1,TRBV28,-,-,TGTGCCAGCAGAAGTTACAATGAGCAGTTCTTC,CASRSYNEQFF